The clone carrying this T cell receptor beta chain was counted ten times or more. The CDR3 loop spans 13 amino acids. The germline gives CDR1 SNHLY, CDR2 FYNNEI. V shed 6 bases and J 4 bases; nucleotides not matched to a gene: 5. The data derive from a study of CD8+CD57+ T cells in acquired aplastic anemia. Investigators profiled TCR beta VDJ and CDR3 from genomic DNA template. TCRdb redid the calling of the reads with MiXCR, one entry per CDR3 protein. This table holds roughly 63,000 distinct CDR3 sequences, 50% to 55% found once. This clonotype was sampled from a human donor in good health, serving as a control. This chain uses TRBV2 with TRBJ2-7; TRBD1 matches at 8 bases. Sample: sorted CD4+, CD8+, or CD8+CD57+ T cells (not recorded which) from PBMCs. CDR3 nucleotide sequence: TGTGCCAGCAGCCCGGACAGGGAATACGAGCAGTACTTC. The encoded protein is CASSPDREYEQYF.